These 3 T cell receptor beta chains came from one sample sequenced in a study of T-cell memory formation after mild COVID-19. TCRdb reanalysed the 5' RACE reads using MiXCR and keeps one entry per CDR3 protein. Of fewer than 150,000 distinct CDR3 sequences listed, about 20% are singletons. The sequenced sample was PBMCs or a T cell subset sorted from them (not recorded which). The receptor set was obtained from a man aged 18 to 29 who had mild COVID-19 (a few samples of this study predate the infection). Cell type and time point are not known.

The rearrangement uses TRBV12-3 or TRBV12-4 and TRBJ2-2; 7 nucleotides line up with TRBD1. This CDR3 is 15 amino acids long. The J segment lost 5 bases and the V segment lost 3 bases, leaving 6 bases of the junction unmatched. The CDR3 region is CASSFGTATTGELFF. The CDR3 nucleotides read TGTGCCAGCAGTTTCGGGACAGCTACAACCGGGGAGCTGTTTTTT.

This chain links TRBV14 with TRBJ2-7; 7 positions agree with TRBD1. In germline, CDR1 is SGHDN, CDR2 FVKESK. J was trimmed by 6 bases and V by 4 bases; bases with no gene match: 9. This CDR3 is 14 amino acids long. The CDR3 spells CASSLQGVRGEQYF. The CDR3 DNA reads TGTGCCAGCAGCCTGCAGGGGGTTCGGGGCGAGCAGTACTTC.

This clonotype came up a few times. The chain joins TRBV5-1 to TRBJ1-1, with TRBD1 matching over 8 bases. The CDR3 spans 15 residues. With V trimmed by 5 bases and J by 3 bases, 9 bases remained unmatched. Per the germline V gene, CDR1 is SGHRS and CDR2 is YFSETQ. This CDR3 is CASSFTTGADTEAFF. In DNA, the CDR3 is TGCGCCAGCAGTTTTACGACAGGGGCGGACACTGAAGCTTTCTTT.